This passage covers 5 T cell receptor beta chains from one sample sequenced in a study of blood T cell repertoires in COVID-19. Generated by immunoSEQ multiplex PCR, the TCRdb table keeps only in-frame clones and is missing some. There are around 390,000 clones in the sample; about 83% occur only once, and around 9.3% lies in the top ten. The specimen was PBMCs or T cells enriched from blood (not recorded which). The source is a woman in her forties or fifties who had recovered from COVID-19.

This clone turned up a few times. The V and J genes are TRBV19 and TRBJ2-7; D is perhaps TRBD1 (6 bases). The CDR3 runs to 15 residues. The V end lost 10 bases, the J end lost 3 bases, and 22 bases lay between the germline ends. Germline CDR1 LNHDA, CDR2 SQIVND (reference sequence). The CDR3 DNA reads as TGTGCCACCACAGTGGGGACCGGACAGCTCTACGAGCAGTACTTC. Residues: CATTVGTGQLYEQYF. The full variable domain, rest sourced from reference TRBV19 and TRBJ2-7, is DGGITQSPKYLFRKEGQNVTLSCEQNLNHDAMYWYRQDPGQGLRLIYYSQIVNDFQKGDIAEGYSVSREKKESFPLTVTSAQKNPTAFYLCATTVGTGQLYEQYFGPGTRLTVT.

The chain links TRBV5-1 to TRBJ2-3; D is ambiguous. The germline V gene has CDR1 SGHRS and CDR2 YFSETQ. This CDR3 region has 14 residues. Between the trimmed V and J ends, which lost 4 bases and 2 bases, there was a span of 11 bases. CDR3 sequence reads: CASSPTEFTDTQYF. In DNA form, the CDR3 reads TGCGCCAGCAGCCCTACAGAGTTCACAGATACGCAGTATTTT.

CDR3 DNA: TGTGCCAGCAGTTTATCGAGTGGGACAGGGACCTTTGGGACCCAGTACTTC. Amino acids: CASSLSSGTGTFGTQYF. The chain carries TRBV27 and TRBJ2-5; TRBD1 matches 9 bases. The CDR3 spans 17 residues. The V gene end was trimmed by 0 bases and the J gene end by 7 bases; junction bases not matched to a gene: 12. Germline assignment: CDR1 MNHEY and CDR2 SMNVEV (reference sequence).

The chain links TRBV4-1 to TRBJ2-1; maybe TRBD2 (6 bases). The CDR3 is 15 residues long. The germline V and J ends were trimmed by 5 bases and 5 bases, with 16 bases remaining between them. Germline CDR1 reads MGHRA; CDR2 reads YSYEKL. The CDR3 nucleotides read TGCGCCAGCAGCACACCGGGACGGACTAACAATGAGCAGTTCTTC. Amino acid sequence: CASSTPGRTNNEQFF.

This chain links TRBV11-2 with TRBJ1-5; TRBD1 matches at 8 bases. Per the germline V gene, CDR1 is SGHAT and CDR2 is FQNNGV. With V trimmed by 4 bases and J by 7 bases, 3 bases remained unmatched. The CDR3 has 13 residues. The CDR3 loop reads CASSSDRAQPQHF. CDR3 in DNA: TGTGCCAGCAGCTCGGACAGGGCACAGCCCCAGCATTTT.